A single sample gave rise to the 22 T cell receptor beta chains below, sequenced in a study of blood T cell repertoires in COVID-19. Generated by immunoSEQ multiplex PCR, the TCRdb table keeps only in-frame clones and is missing some. The data contain more than 70,000 clones, roughly nine tenths of them singletons. The sample comprised peripheral blood. Every receptor here comes from a middle-aged man with acute or convalescent COVID-19.

A single count supports this clone. V usage is TRBV27 and J usage is TRBJ1-2; D is possibly TRBD1 (6 bases). The CDR3 runs to 14 residues. Trimming removed 0 bases from V and 7 bases from J, with 12 bases in between. Per the germline V gene, CDR1 is MNHEY and CDR2 is SMNVEV (reference sequence). The CDR3 here is CASSLSNRALGYTF. CDR3 DNA sequence: TGTGCCAGCAGTTTATCAAACAGGGCTCTTGGCTACACCTTC.

The chain is built from TRBV5-4 and TRBJ1-3, with D perhaps matching TRBD1 (6 bases). This CDR3 has 16 amino acids. CDR1 is SGHNT, CDR2 YYREEE, per germline (reference sequence). V lost 5 bases and J 0 bases, leaving 15 bases between the germline ends. The CDR3 region is CASRLDRTSSGNTIYF. Written as DNA, the CDR3 is TGTGCCAGCAGGTTAGACAGGACAAGCTCTGGAAACACCATATATTTT.

J is TRBJ2-2 and V is TRBV16, with 9 bases that match TRBD1. CDR1 and CDR2 (germline): KGHSY, FQNENV. The ends lost 4 bases at V and 2 bases at J; junction bases unmatched: 2. This CDR3 is 15 amino acids long. The CDR3 region has the DNA TGTGCCAGCAGCCGGGACAGGGTTAACACCGGGGAGCTGTTTTTT. Translated: CASSRDRVNTGELFF.

This chain joins TRBV14 and TRBJ1-3; D remains ambiguous. The CDR3 has 15 residues. Trimming cost V 1 base and J 4 bases, with 11 bases left between them. The germline CDR1 and CDR2 sequences are SGHDN and FVKESK. The CDR3 reads CASSQGAIGGNTIYF. CDR3 bases: TGTGCCAGCAGCCAAGGGGCGATTGGGGGAAACACCATATATTTT.

The rearrangement links TRBV27 to TRBJ2-1, with 8 bases fitting TRBD2. This CDR3 comprises 15 residues. V was pared by 6 bases and J by 5 bases, with 9 bases of the junction left unmatched. CDR1 is MNHEY, CDR2 SMNVEV, per germline (reference sequence). The CDR3 spells CASRGLAGGDNEQFF. In DNA, the CDR3 is TGTGCCAGCAGGGGGCTAGCGGGCGGTGACAATGAGCAGTTCTTC.

The chain recombines TRBV5-1 with TRBJ2-1; 8 bases agree with TRBD2. The germline CDR1 and CDR2 sequences are SGHRS and YFSETQ. The CDR3 length is 13 residues. V lost 8 bases to trimming and J lost 10 bases; unmatched junction nucleotides: 11. In DNA, the CDR3 is TGCGCCAGTAGACTCGCGGGCGGGGGGGAGCAGTTCTTC. Encoded protein: CASRLAGGGEQFF.

Concerning this clone: Other nucleotide sequences in the sample specify the same CDR3. The chain has TRBV7-2 and TRBJ1-1; maybe TRBD1 (5 bases). The CDR3 is made up of 14 amino acids. Germline assignment: CDR1 SGHTA and CDR2 FQGNSA. V was shortened by 1 base and J by 1 base, with 7 bases between the two germline ends. The CDR3 spells CASSLGQTNTEAFF. For the CDR3, the DNA is TGTGCCAGCAGCTTAGGACAGACGAACACTGAAGCTTTCTTT.

The V call is TRBV30, the J call TRBJ1-2; D unresolved. The CDR3 runs to 11 residues. The germline V gene has CDR1 GTSNPN and CDR2 SVGIG (reference sequence). Trimming stripped 5 bases from V and 2 bases from J, with 6 bases between. This CDR3 reads CAWAENYGYTF. The CDR3 DNA is TGTGCCTGGGCGGAAAACTATGGCTACACCTTC.

The chain links TRBV7-2 to TRBJ2-5; 7 bases map to TRBD2. Germline loops: CDR1 SGHTA, CDR2 FQGNSA. The CDR3 consists of 14 residues. J gave up 3 bases and V 1 base, and 2 bases lay outside the gene matches. The CDR3 DNA reads as TGTGCCAGCAGCTTAGACGGGGGGAAAGAGACCCAGTACTTC. This codes for CASSLDGGKETQYF.

The chain carries TRBV21-1 and TRBJ2-7; the D segment call TRBD1 is taken from the table without a DNA check. TRBV21-1 is a pseudogene locus. The CDR3 runs 13 residues. The CDR3 DNA is TGTGCCGGACGGGGACAGGGGTGGGTTGGGCAGTACGTC. Translated, it gives CAGRGQGWVGQYV.

The V and J genes are TRBV5-1 and TRBJ2-5; weak D call: TRBD1 (5 bases). The CDR3 is 13 amino acids. Germline-derived CDR1 and CDR2 are SGHRS and YFSETQ. Trimming took off 4 bases at V and 4 bases at J, with 11 bases between the two ends. CDR3 sequence: CASSVQGRETQYF. The CDR3 region has the DNA TGCGCCAGCAGCGTCCAGGGTCGAGAGACCCAGTACTTC.

This chain uses TRBV7-8 with TRBJ1-4, with TRBD1 as a possible D gene (6 bases). The CDR3 is made up of 16 amino acids. CDR1 SGHVS and CDR2 FQNEAQ come from the germline V gene. With 3 bases removed from V and 3 bases from J, the gap between germline ends came to 14 bases. CDR3 in amino acids: CASSFLGGGSNEKLFF. In DNA form, the CDR3 reads TGTGCCAGCAGCTTCCTCGGGGGGGGCTCTAATGAAAAACTGTTTTTT.

The V and J genes are TRBV5-1 and TRBJ1-2, with 8 nucleotides matching TRBD1. Losses at the gene ends were 4 bases for V and 4 bases for J; bases not matched to a gene: 9. The germline CDR1 and CDR2 sequences are SGHRS and YFSETQ. CDR3 size: 15 residues. The CDR3 DNA reads TGCGCCAGCAGCACCAGGACAGGGCCCATCTATGGCTACACCTTC. Encoded protein: CASSTRTGPIYGYTF.

The chain joins TRBV11-2 to TRBJ2-2; tentatively, D is TRBD2 (6 bases). Germline V CDR1 and CDR2: SGHAT, FQNNGV. Trimming shortened V by 3 bases and J by 5 bases, and 7 bases separated the two germline ends. This CDR3 is 13 amino acids long. The CDR3 DNA follows: TGTGCCAGCAGCTTCCGGGGGACCGGGGAGCTGTTTTTT. It specifies CASSFRGTGELFF.

V is TRBV6-7 and J is TRBJ2-2, with a possible D match to TRBD1 (6 bases). TRBV6-7 is sorted into the ORF group, with uncertain function. The CDR3 covers 16 residues. V dropped 2 bases and J dropped 3 bases, with 13 bases sitting between them. The CDR3 region has the DNA TGTGCCAGCAGTTACCTTGGACAGAGATACACCGGGGAGCTGTTTTTT. It yields the protein CASSYLGQRYTGELFF.

This chain connects TRBV5-6 to TRBJ1-1, with 9 positions matching TRBD1. Germline loops: CDR1 SGHDT, CDR2 YYEEEE. CDR3 length equals 15 residues. V dropped 0 bases and J dropped 1; count of bases not matched to a gene: 1. The CDR3: CASSLVDRGNTEAFF. In DNA form, the CDR3 reads TGTGCCAGCAGCTTGGTGGACAGGGGGAACACTGAAGCTTTCTTT. The variable domain in full, completed from reference TRBV5-6 and TRBJ1-1, reads DAGVTQSPTHLIKTRGQQVTLRCSPKSGHDTVSWYQQALGQGPQFIFQYYEEEERQRGNFPDRFSGHQFPNYSSELNVNALLLGDSALYLCASSLVDRGNTEAFFGQGTRLTVV.

The chain has TRBV2 and TRBJ1-5, with D perhaps matching TRBD1 (5 bases). The CDR3 length is 16 residues. The germline V gene encodes CDR1 SNHLY and CDR2 FYNNEI. Trimming removed 0 bases from V and 6 bases from J, with 15 bases in between. The CDR3 sequence is CASSEAGAAAGQPQHF. In DNA, the CDR3 is TGTGCCAGCAGTGAAGCTGGGGCAGCTGCTGGTCAGCCCCAGCATTTT.

In this sample, this clone turned up a few times. The genes are TRBV4-1 and TRBJ1-1; the D is unclear. Trimming took 0 bases from V and 0 from J, leaving 8 bases between them. CDR3 length: 15 residues. Germline CDR1 reads MGHRA; CDR2 reads YSYEKL. The CDR3 loop is CASSQDLQVNTEAFF. The CDR3 nucleotides read TGCGCCAGCAGCCAAGATCTGCAGGTGAACACTGAAGCTTTCTTT.

V and J are TRBV19 and TRBJ1-4; weak D call: TRBD1 (5 bases). The germline V and J ends were trimmed by 8 bases and 4 bases, with 11 bases remaining between them. Per the germline V gene, CDR1 is LNHDA and CDR2 is SQIVND (reference sequence). This CDR3 is built from 13 residues. The CDR3 loop reads CASGGLYNEKLFF. In DNA form, the CDR3 reads TGTGCCAGTGGGGGACTGTATAATGAAAAACTGTTTTTT.

The chain uses TRBV5-5 and TRBJ1-3; a weak D match, TRBD1 (6 bases). The germline gives CDR1 SGHKS, CDR2 YYEKEE (reference sequence). The V end lost 5 bases, the J end lost 0 bases, and 9 bases lay between the germline ends. The CDR3 consists of 14 residues. CDR3 loop: CASRSQGSGNTIYF. The CDR3 nucleotides read TGTGCCAGCAGGTCACAGGGCTCTGGAAACACCATATATTTT.

On this clone itself: An end of the junction does not agree with germline; a read error may underlie this. CDR3: CASTPRRDRDRLFLDF. The CDR3 nucleotides read TGTGCCAGCACCCCCCGCCGGGACAGGGATCGCTTATTCTTGGACTTC. This chain joins TRBV2 and TRBJ2-7, with 9 positions matching TRBD1. The germline CDR1 and CDR2 sequences are SNHLY and FYNNEI. The CDR3 loop spans 16 amino acids. Based on the CDR3 plus reference TRBV2 and TRBJ2-7, the full variable domain is EPEVTQTPSHQVTQMGQEVILRCVPISNHLYFYWYRQILGQKVEFLVSFYNNEISEKSEIFDDQFSVERPDGSNFTLKIRSTKLEDSAMYFCASTPRRDRDRLFLDFGPGTRLTVT.

The chain has TRBV15 and TRBJ2-1, with D perhaps matching TRBD2 (5 bases). V was pared by 0 bases and J by 5 bases, with 14 bases between. The germline CDR1 and CDR2 sequences are LNHNV and YYDKDF (reference sequence). The CDR3 sequence is 16 residues long. This CDR3 reads CATSRDPGLGNNEQFF. CDR3 sequence (DNA): TGTGCCACCAGCAGAGATCCCGGACTTGGAAACAATGAGCAGTTCTTC.